What follows is one T cell receptor beta chain and its context. Antigen unknown. One end of the junction is discordant with germline, which a read error may explain. Investigators amplified TCR beta CDR3 regions from RNA transcripts. Amplification began with first-round RT-PCR using HTBI primers, then second-round multiplex PCR was performed. TCRdb reprocessed the multiplex PCR reads with MiXCR, giving one entry per CDR3 protein. The sample consists of 170,000 or so distinct CDR3 sequences, roughly 36% of them appearing once. Uncontrolled infections, pregnancy, lactation or other autoimmune diseases led to patient exclusion. This sample was taken from a study of Graves' ophthalmopathy and Graves' hyperthyroidism. Points from the study as a whole: Predictions made by the model for ophthalmopathy progression reached roughly 70% sensitivity and about 72% specificity. Also, most clonotypes expanded in the thyroid above 0.001 frequency appeared in blood. Classification of ophthalmopathy versus stable hyperthyroidism by a 13-signature model yielded around 90% sensitivity and 75% to 84% specificity.

This CDR3 is built from 14 residues. The germline CDR1 and CDR2 sequences are SGHAT and FQNNGV. This clonotype was sampled from a man aged 30 to 39 with Graves' ophthalmopathy. The chain has TRBV11-2 and TRBJ1-3; 8 bases match TRBD1. Sequenced: peripheral blood. CDR3 sequence (DNA): TGTGCCAGCAGCTTAGAGGATGTAAAGACAGGGGCAGCGTTT. It codes for CASSLEDVKTGAAF.